The source of this T cell receptor (beta chain) is a study of CD8+ T cells in alopecia areata. Across the study: Treatment with tofacitinib (6 to 18 months) was followed by 6 months off drug. Treated patients were scored for severity by percent of scalp affected. Overall study findings and caveats: Relative to normal scalp, lesional scalp, especially alopecia totalis/universalis, showed higher clonality. Persistence of many expanded lesional clones was seen in scalp and blood during tofacitinib.

Comment on this clone: Its antigen is still unknown.

TCR sequencing used cDNA made by reverse transcription of extracted RNA. Profiled with immunoSEQ multiplex PCR; TCRdb holds only in-frame clones, not every one. The table includes approximately 200,000 clones, 58% detected once. Treatment meaning: oral pan-JAK inhibitor, 5-10 mg twice daily. The specimen comprised CD4+ T cells sorted from blood, sampled at week 24, from a patient treated with tofacitinib. The sequence derives from a human donor with alopecia areata.

CDR3 nucleotides: TGTGCCAGCAGCTTAATGAGCGGTACCTACGAGCAGTACTTC. Translation: CASSLMSGTYEQYF. The chain recombines TRBV7-2 with TRBJ2-7; perhaps TRBD2 as D (5 bases). This CDR3 comprises 14 residues. Germline values: CDR1 SGHTA, CDR2 FQGNSA. V was trimmed by 2 bases and J by 2 bases, leaving 10 bases between them.